This passage covers 32 T cell receptor beta chains from one sample sequenced in a study of shared clonotypes between healthy human individuals. The assay was immunoSEQ multiplex PCR, and TCRdb's table has in-frame clones only and misses some. The sample holds approximately 640,000 clones, 55% to 75% seen once. Sequencing was carried out using memory CD4+ T cells sorted from blood. The subset is: CD45RA-negative fraction. These receptors came from a woman in her 30s in good health.

This clone has just one count. This sequence joins TRBV6-5 and TRBJ2-1; 9 positions agree with TRBD2. The germline V gene has CDR1 MNHEY and CDR2 SVGAGI. The CDR3 consists of 15 residues. Trimming at V came to 2 bases and at J to 6 bases, leaving 5 bases not matched to a gene. The CDR3 sequence is CASSYAGGPANEQFF. CDR3 nucleotide sequence: TGTGCCAGCAGTTACGCGGGAGGGCCGGCCAATGAGCAGTTCTTC.

The rearrangement joins TRBV4-1 to TRBJ1-2; D not certain. The CDR3 contains 14 residues. Trimming cost V 1 base and J 7 bases, with 13 bases left between them. Per germline, CDR1 MGHRA and CDR2 YSYEKL. Here the CDR3 DNA reads TGCGCCAGCAGCCAAGGAATGTTGGGTGGTGGCTACACCTTC. This encodes CASSQGMLGGGYTF.

V is TRBV28 and J is TRBJ1-2; weak D call: TRBD1 (6 bases). V lost 5 bases, J lost 1 base, and 14 bases lay in between. The CDR3 is 15 amino acids. The germline V gene has CDR1 MDHEN and CDR2 SYDVKM. Here the CDR3 DNA reads TGTGCCAGCAGTACACCACACAGGGTTAACTATGGCTACACCTTC. As protein: CASSTPHRVNYGYTF.

The J gene is TRBJ2-5, the V gene TRBV5-4; TRBD1 matches 8 bases. There are 15 residues in the CDR3. From germline, CDR1 is SGHNT and CDR2 YYREEE (reference sequence). V lost 4 bases, J lost 4 bases, and 9 bases stayed unmatched. This CDR3 is CASSPIQGGGETQYF. The CDR3 bases are TGTGCCAGCAGCCCAATACAGGGGGGTGGAGAGACCCAGTACTTC.

The chain links TRBV19 to TRBJ1-2; D ambiguous. V lost 4 bases and J lost 4, with 19 bases in between. Germline V gene data show CDR1 as LNHDA and CDR2 as SQIVND (reference sequence). This CDR3 contains 16 residues. As DNA, the CDR3 is TGTGCCAGTAGTACTAATCAGGAGACTAGCGTCTATGGCTACACCTTC. Translating it yields CASSTNQETSVYGYTF.

The chain recombines TRBV5-1 with TRBJ2-1; 7 bases line up with TRBD1. The V gene's germline CDR1 is SGHRS and CDR2 YFSETQ. The CDR3 has 16 amino acids. Trimming at V came to 4 bases and at J to 4 bases, leaving 11 bases not matched to a gene. The CDR3 reads CASSRGSGTEYNEQFF. The CDR3 nucleotides are TGCGCCAGCAGCCGGGGTTCCGGGACAGAATACAATGAGCAGTTCTTC.

This clone was found many times. The CDR3 spells CASSVPGPGRRDYEQYF. The CDR3 DNA reads as TGTGCCAGCAGCGTCCCGGGACCGGGCCGGAGGGACTACGAGCAGTACTTC. The chain couples TRBV11-2 to TRBJ2-7, with a tentative D call TRBD2 (6 bases). The germline gives CDR1 SGHAT, CDR2 FQNNGV. This CDR3 comprises 17 residues. V lost 5 bases and J lost 3, with 23 bases in between. The entire variable domain, with the rest obtained from reference TRBV11-2 and TRBJ2-7, is as follows: EAGVAQSPRYKIIEKRQSVAFWCNPISGHATLYWYQQILGQGPKLLIQFQNNGVVDDSQLPKDRFSAERLKGVDSTLKIQPAKLEDSAVYLCASSVPGPGRRDYEQYFGPGTRLTVT.

This clone was observed a single time. The chain links TRBV11-3 to TRBJ2-7, with 11 nucleotides matching TRBD1. Trimming removed 5 bases from V and 3 bases from J; junction bases left unmatched: 6. Germline V gene lookup returns CDR1 SGHNT and CDR2 YENEEA. The CDR3 extends over 15 amino acids. The CDR3: CASSRGQGDGYEQYF. Written as DNA, the CDR3 is TGTGCCAGCAGCCGGGGACAGGGGGATGGCTACGAGCAGTACTTC.

The chain recombines TRBV28 with TRBJ2-2; 11 bases match TRBD2. The V and J ends lost 4 bases and 4 bases, in that order; junction bases with no gene match: 8. From germline, CDR1 is MDHEN and CDR2 SYDVKM. This CDR3 contains 17 residues. CDR3 nucleotides: TGTGCCAGCAGTTCGGGGGCGCTAGCGGGAGGCACCGGGGAGCTGTTTTTT. Its protein is CASSSGALAGGTGELFF. The complete variable domain, with remaining parts taken from reference TRBV28 and TRBJ2-2, reads DVKVTQSSRYLVKRTGEKVFLECVQDMDHENMFWYRQDPGLGLRLIYFSYDVKMKEKGDIPEGYSVSREKKERFSLILESASTNQTSMYLCASSSGALAGGTGELFFGEGSRLTVL.

This chain connects TRBV4-2 to TRBJ2-4; TRBD2 matches at 8 bases. This CDR3 has 16 amino acids. Germline loops: CDR1 LGHNA, CDR2 YNFKEQ. The trim removed 0 bases at V and 9 bases at J, leaving 10 bases unmatched. The CDR3 coding sequence is TGTGCCAGCAGCCAAGAGTTCGGGAGGGAGTCGGGCATTCAGTACTTC. Its translation: CASSQEFGRESGIQYF.

This clone was picked up one time. The V gene is TRBV28, the J gene TRBJ2-5; D unclear. Germline CDR1 reads MDHEN; CDR2 reads SYDVKM. The CDR3 has 12 residues. V lost 4 bases, J lost 1 base, and 4 bases lay in between. This CDR3 is CASSWSQETQYF. Here the CDR3 DNA reads TGTGCCAGCAGTTGGTCCCAAGAGACCCAGTACTTC.

This clone was detected only a few times. This chain uses TRBV7-6 with TRBJ2-6; TRBD2 is a possible D gene (6 bases). The V gene lost 1 base and the J gene lost 11 bases, with 15 bases spanning the gap. CDR1 and CDR2 from the germline V gene are SGHVS and FNYEAQ. The CDR3 spans 15 residues. The CDR3 region is CASSLEVRGKDVLTF. The CDR3, as DNA: TGTGCCAGCAGCTTAGAGGTACGCGGGAAGGACGTCCTGACTTTC.

The rearrangement links TRBV28 to TRBJ2-5, with 8 bases lining up with TRBD2. From germline, CDR1 is MDHEN and CDR2 SYDVKM. The trim removed 2 bases at V and 5 bases at J, leaving 4 bases unmatched. The CDR3 totals 14 residues. CDR3 in amino acids: CASSLSGSQETQYF. The CDR3 coding sequence is TGTGCCAGCAGTTTAAGCGGGAGTCAGGAGACCCAGTACTTC.

The chain is built from TRBV4-2 and TRBJ2-1; TRBD2 aligns across 11 bases. With V trimmed by 0 bases and J by 7 bases, 5 bases remained unmatched. Germline assignment: CDR1 LGHNA and CDR2 YNFKEQ. The CDR3 totals 16 residues. The CDR3 DNA follows: TGTGCCAGCAGCCAAGATTTGACTAGCGGGACTAATGAGCAGTTCTTC. Translating it yields CASSQDLTSGTNEQFF.

This clone was counted a few times. This CDR3 is CAWNLAGVTDTQYF. CDR3 DNA sequence: TGTGCCTGGAACCTAGCGGGAGTGACAGATACGCAGTATTTT. The chain links TRBV30 to TRBJ2-3; 10 nucleotides match TRBD2. The trim removed 4 bases at V and 3 bases at J, leaving 4 bases unmatched. The CDR3 is 14 residues long. Germline CDR1 reads GTSNPN; CDR2 reads SVGIG (reference sequence).

The gene calls are TRBV28 and TRBJ1-5, with 7 bases that match TRBD1. V gave up 10 bases and J gave up 2 bases; unmatched junction bases: 14. Looked up from germline, CDR1 is MDHEN and CDR2 is SYDVKM. The CDR3 length is 16 residues. The CDR3 here is CATYTGTVGRNQPQHF. The CDR3 DNA reads as TGTGCCACCTACACGGGGACAGTTGGCCGCAATCAGCCCCAGCATTTT.

The chain uses TRBV11-2 and TRBJ2-1; 8 bases align to TRBD2. The CDR3 covers 16 residues. V trimming: 5 bases; J trimming: 7 bases; junction bases outside the gene matches: 13. Germline-derived CDR1 and CDR2 are SGHAT and FQNNGV. As DNA, the CDR3 is TGTGCCAGCAGCCTGCCCCCGGGACTAGTTTTAAATGAGCAGTTCTTC. Translated: CASSLPPGLVLNEQFF. The full variable domain, its missing parts supplied by reference TRBV11-2 and TRBJ2-1, is EAGVAQSPRYKIIEKRQSVAFWCNPISGHATLYWYQQILGQGPKLLIQFQNNGVVDDSQLPKDRFSAERLKGVDSTLKIQPAKLEDSAVYLCASSLPPGLVLNEQFFGPGTRLTVL.

The chain has TRBV6-1 and TRBJ1-1, with D perhaps matching TRBD1 (6 bases). V lost 1 base to trimming and J lost 0 bases, with 12 bases between them. Germline-derived CDR1 and CDR2 are MNHNS and SASEGT. CDR3 size: 16 residues. This CDR3 reads CASSEGPGAMNTEAFF. The CDR3 nucleotides read TGTGCCAGCAGTGAAGGCCCGGGGGCGATGAACACTGAAGCTTTCTTT.

The chain carries TRBV7-9 and TRBJ2-7, with 11 bases matching TRBD1. Germline V gene data show CDR1 as SEHNR and CDR2 as FQNEAQ (reference sequence). This CDR3 has 15 residues. After removal of 5 bases from V and 4 bases from J, the junction contained 7 bases not matched to a gene. Written as DNA, the CDR3 is TGTGCCAGCAGCCCGGGGACAGGGGGTTGGTACGAGCAGTACTTC. This gives the protein CASSPGTGGWYEQYF.

The chain recombines TRBV27 with TRBJ1-1; 8 bases line up with TRBD1. V lost 6 bases to trimming and J lost 1 base; unmatched junction nucleotides: 7. The length of the CDR3 is 15 residues. Germline lookup yields CDR1 MNHEY and CDR2 SMNVEV (reference sequence). CDR3 sequence (DNA): TGTGCCAGCAGGCTAAGGGACAGGAGGAACACTGAAGCTTTCTTT. Its protein is CASRLRDRRNTEAFF.

This clone was recorded a few times. The chain has TRBV11-3 and TRBJ2-7, with D uncertain. The V end lost 3 bases, the J end lost 1 base, and 7 bases lay between the germline ends. This CDR3 contains 13 residues. CDR1 and CDR2 from the germline V gene are SGHNT and YENEEA. The CDR3 DNA reads TGTGCCAGCAGCTTCCAAGAGTCCTACGAGCAGTACTTC. It yields the protein CASSFQESYEQYF.

This clone was seen a handful of times. The chain combines TRBV27 with TRBJ2-3, with D perhaps TRBD2 (6 bases). Trimming shortened V by 3 bases and J by 6 bases, and 22 bases separated the two germline ends. The CDR3 covers 17 residues. The germline gives CDR1 MNHEY, CDR2 SMNVEV (reference sequence). The DNA for the CDR3 is TGTGCCAGCAGTTTTAACGCGGACCGCCCCCGGGGGGATACGCAGTATTTT. This gives the protein CASSFNADRPRGDTQYF.

This sequence joins TRBV5-5 and TRBJ2-5; D uncertain. From germline, CDR1 is SGHKS and CDR2 YYEKEE (reference sequence). V dropped 2 bases and J dropped 1 base, with 12 bases sitting between them. The CDR3 consists of 15 residues. CDR3 DNA: TGTGCCAGCAGCTTCCGATATCAGGCCCAAGAGACCCAGTACTTC. Protein product: CASSFRYQAQETQYF.

In this sample, this clone turned up many times. The genes are TRBV7-2 and TRBJ1-2; possibly TRBD1 for D (5 bases). This CDR3 is built from 15 residues. Germline loops: CDR1 SGHTA, CDR2 FQGNSA. Trimming left V 0 bases short and J 2 bases short, with 10 bases between. The CDR3 loop is CASSLAVTENYGYTF. CDR3 nucleotide sequence: TGTGCCAGCAGCTTAGCGGTGACAGAAAACTATGGCTACACCTTC.

This rearrangement joins TRBV11-2 to TRBJ2-2, with D uncertain. Germline lookup yields CDR1 SGHAT and CDR2 FQNNGV. V was cut by 1 base and J by 6 bases, with 9 bases left in between. This CDR3 has 14 residues. The CDR3 region is CASSLGSVSGELFF. For the CDR3, the DNA is TGTGCCAGCAGCTTAGGATCAGTTTCCGGGGAGCTGTTTTTT. The whole variable domain, filled in from reference TRBV11-2 and TRBJ2-2, reads EAGVAQSPRYKIIEKRQSVAFWCNPISGHATLYWYQQILGQGPKLLIQFQNNGVVDDSQLPKDRFSAERLKGVDSTLKIQPAKLEDSAVYLCASSLGSVSGELFFGEGSRLTVL.

This chain joins TRBV6-6 and TRBJ1-1; D is undetermined. The V gene's germline CDR1 is MNHNY and CDR2 SVGAGI (reference sequence). The CDR3 is 14 residues long. Trimming took off 3 bases at V and 1 base at J, with 9 bases between the two ends. This chain's CDR3 is CASSYLSPNTEAFF. CDR3 coding DNA: TGTGCCAGCAGTTATCTAAGCCCGAACACTGAAGCTTTCTTT.

J is TRBJ1-3 and V is TRBV28, with TRBD1 as a possible D gene (5 bases). Germline CDR1 reads MDHEN; CDR2 reads SYDVKM. The CDR3 loop spans 13 amino acids. Trimming shortened V by 8 bases and J by 0 bases, and 8 bases separated the two germline ends. CDR3 sequence (DNA): TGTGCCAGCGGGACCCACTCTGGAAACACCATATATTTT. This sequence encodes CASGTHSGNTIYF.

In its sample, this clone was seen once. The chain couples TRBV5-4 to TRBJ2-5; the D is unclear. The germline V gene encodes CDR1 SGHNT and CDR2 YYREEE (reference sequence). V shed 1 base and J shed 2 bases, with 9 bases lying between them. This CDR3 has 14 residues. The CDR3 region is CASSLWAVQETQYF. As DNA, the CDR3 is TGTGCCAGCAGCTTGTGGGCCGTACAAGAGACCCAGTACTTC.

This chain joins TRBV29-1 and TRBJ1-2, with D maybe TRBD1 (6 bases). CDR1 and CDR2 (germline): SQVTM, ANQGSEA. This CDR3 has 14 residues. V was trimmed by 1 base and J by 4 bases, leaving 13 bases between them. CDR3 sequence reads: CSVEVEQGLYGYTF. The CDR3, as DNA: TGCAGCGTTGAAGTAGAACAGGGTCTCTATGGCTACACCTTC.

This rearrangement joins TRBV5-1 to TRBJ2-7, with 8 bases matching TRBD1. The CDR3 has 19 amino acids. Trimming cost V 3 bases and J 6 bases; bases outside gene matches: 23. Germline CDR1 is SGHRS and CDR2 is YFSETQ. CDR3 nucleotide sequence: TGCGCCAGCAGCTACGGGGACCCGTCAGGTCGCAGGGGGCGAGTCGAGCAGTACTTC. Residues: CASSYGDPSGRRGRVEQYF.

The V call is TRBV28, the J call TRBJ2-3; 10 bases are shared with TRBD2. This CDR3 spans 17 amino acids. The ends lost 6 bases at V and 3 bases at J; junction bases unmatched: 12. Germline assignment: CDR1 MDHEN and CDR2 SYDVKM. The CDR3 is CASRSAGLAGVTDTQYF. CDR3 sequence (DNA): TGTGCCAGCAGAAGTGCGGGGCTAGCGGGAGTGACAGATACGCAGTATTTT. The full variable domain, with the rest looked up from reference TRBV28 and TRBJ2-3, is DVKVTQSSRYLVKRTGEKVFLECVQDMDHENMFWYRQDPGLGLRLIYFSYDVKMKEKGDIPEGYSVSREKKERFSLILESASTNQTSMYLCASRSAGLAGVTDTQYFGPGTRLTVL.

The sample holds a few counts of this clone. The rearrangement uses TRBV5-1 and TRBJ1-3; D might be TRBD1 (6 bases). Between the trimmed V and J ends, which lost 4 bases and 1 base, there was a span of 9 bases. Germline V CDR1 and CDR2: SGHRS, YFSETQ. CDR3 length: 14 residues. DNA of the CDR3: TGCGCCAGCAGCCCAGGACAGTCTGGAAACACCATATATTTT. The encoded protein is CASSPGQSGNTIYF.